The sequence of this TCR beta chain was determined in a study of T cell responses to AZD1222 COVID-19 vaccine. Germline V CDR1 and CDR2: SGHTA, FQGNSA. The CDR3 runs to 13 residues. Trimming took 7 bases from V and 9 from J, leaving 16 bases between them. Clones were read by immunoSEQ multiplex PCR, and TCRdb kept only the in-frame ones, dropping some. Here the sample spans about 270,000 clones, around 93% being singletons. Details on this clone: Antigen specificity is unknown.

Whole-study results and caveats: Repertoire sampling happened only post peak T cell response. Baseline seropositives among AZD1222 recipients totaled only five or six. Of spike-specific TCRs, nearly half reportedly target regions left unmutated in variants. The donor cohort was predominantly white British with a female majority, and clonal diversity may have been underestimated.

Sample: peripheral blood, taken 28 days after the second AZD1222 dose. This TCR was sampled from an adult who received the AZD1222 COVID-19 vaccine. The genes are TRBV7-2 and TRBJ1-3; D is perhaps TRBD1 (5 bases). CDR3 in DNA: TGTGCCAGCAAACCAGGGACTTCCTTCACCATATATTTT. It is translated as CASKPGTSFTIYF.